This T cell receptor beta chain was recovered during a study of T cells in localized non-small cell lung cancer. General observations from the study: Median approximately 61 top-100 tumor clones were shared with paired adjacent lung.

CDR3 length: 12 residues. Germline V gene sequence: CDR1 GTSNPN, CDR2 SVGIG (reference sequence). Trimming stripped 5 bases from V and 6 bases from J, with 12 bases between. With regard to this clone: Its antigen is still unknown.

Some clones are missing from TCRdb's copy, which holds only in-frame ones; the method was immunoSEQ multiplex PCR. The sample shows about 2,000 clones, roughly 36% of them seen only once. The sample in question was lung tumor tissue, obtained before any cancer treatment. The chain couples TRBV30 to TRBJ2-3; D is possibly TRBD1 or TRBD2 (6 bases each). This sequence originates from a male donor at least 60 years old with stage II lung adenocarcinoma. In nucleotides, the CDR3 is TGTGCCTGGGCTAGGGGGGATGATACGCAGTATTTT. Its protein product is CAWARGDDTQYF.